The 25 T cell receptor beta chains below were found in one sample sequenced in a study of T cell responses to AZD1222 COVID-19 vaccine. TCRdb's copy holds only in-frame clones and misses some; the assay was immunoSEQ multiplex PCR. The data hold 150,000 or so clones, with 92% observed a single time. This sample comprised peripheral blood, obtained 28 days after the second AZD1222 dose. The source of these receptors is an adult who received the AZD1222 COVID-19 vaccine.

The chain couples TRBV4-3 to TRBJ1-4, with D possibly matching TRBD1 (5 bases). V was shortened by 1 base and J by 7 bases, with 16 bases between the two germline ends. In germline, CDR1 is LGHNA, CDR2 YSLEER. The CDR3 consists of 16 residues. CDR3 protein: CASSQALSKRGEKLFF. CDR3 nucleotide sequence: TGCGCCAGCAGCCAAGCGTTGTCCAAAAGGGGTGAAAAACTGTTTTTT.

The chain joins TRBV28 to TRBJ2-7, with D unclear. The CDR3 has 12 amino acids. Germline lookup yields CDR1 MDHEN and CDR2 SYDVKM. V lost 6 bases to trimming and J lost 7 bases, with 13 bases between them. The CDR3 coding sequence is TGTGCCAGCAGCCCTTTCGGGTATGAGCAGTACTTC. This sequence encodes CASSPFGYEQYF.

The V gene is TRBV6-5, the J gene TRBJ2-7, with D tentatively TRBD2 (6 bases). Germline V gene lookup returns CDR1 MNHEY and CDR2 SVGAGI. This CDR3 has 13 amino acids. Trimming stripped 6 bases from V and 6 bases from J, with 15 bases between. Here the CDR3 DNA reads TGTGCCAGCAGCGGAACCCGGGAGATCGAGCAGTACTTC. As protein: CASSGTREIEQYF.

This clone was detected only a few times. The CDR3 here is CASSPRTGASYYGYTF. The CDR3 coding sequence is TGTGCCAGCAGCCCTCGGACAGGGGCGTCTTACTATGGCTACACCTTC. The chain recombines TRBV3-1 (or the pseudogene TRBV3-2) with TRBJ1-2; 9 bases fit TRBD1. This CDR3 comprises 16 residues. Looked up from germline, CDR1 is LGHDT and CDR2 is YNNKEL (reference sequence). V was clipped by 4 bases and J by 3 bases; unmatched bases: 9.

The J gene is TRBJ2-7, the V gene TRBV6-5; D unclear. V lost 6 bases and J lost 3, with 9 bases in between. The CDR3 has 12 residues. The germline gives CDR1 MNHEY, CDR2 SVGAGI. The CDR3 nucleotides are TGTGCCAGCAGCCTTGGGAACTACGAGCAGTACTTC. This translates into CASSLGNYEQYF.

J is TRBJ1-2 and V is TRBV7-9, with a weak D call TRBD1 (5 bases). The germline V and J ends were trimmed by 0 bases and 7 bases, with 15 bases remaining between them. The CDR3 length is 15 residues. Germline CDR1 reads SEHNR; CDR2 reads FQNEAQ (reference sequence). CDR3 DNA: TGTGCCAGCAGCTTAGCTGGCCTCACCGGGGGTGGCTACACCTTC. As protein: CASSLAGLTGGGYTF.

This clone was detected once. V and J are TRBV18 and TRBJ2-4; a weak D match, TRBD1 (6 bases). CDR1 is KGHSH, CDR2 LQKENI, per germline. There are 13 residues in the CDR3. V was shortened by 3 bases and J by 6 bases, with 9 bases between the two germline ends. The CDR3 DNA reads TGTGCCAGCTCACCGGACAGCTTAAACATTCAGTACTTC. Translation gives CASSPDSLNIQYF.

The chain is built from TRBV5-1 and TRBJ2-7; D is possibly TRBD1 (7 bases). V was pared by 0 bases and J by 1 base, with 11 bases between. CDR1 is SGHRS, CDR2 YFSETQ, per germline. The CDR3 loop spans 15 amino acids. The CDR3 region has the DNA TGCGCCAGCAGCTTGGGGCCAGGGGGGTCCTACGAGCAGTACTTC. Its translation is CASSLGPGGSYEQYF. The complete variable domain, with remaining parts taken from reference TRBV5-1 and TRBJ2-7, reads KAGVTQTPRYLIKTRGQQVTLSCSPISGHRSVSWYQQTPGQGLQFLFEYFSETQRNKGNFPGRFSGRQFSNSRSEMNVSTLELGDSALYLCASSLGPGGSYEQYFGPGTRLTVT.

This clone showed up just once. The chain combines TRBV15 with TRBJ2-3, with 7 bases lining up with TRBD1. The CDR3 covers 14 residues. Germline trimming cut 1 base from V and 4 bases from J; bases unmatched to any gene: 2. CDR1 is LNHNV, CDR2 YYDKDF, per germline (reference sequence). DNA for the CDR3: TGTGCCACCAGCAGAGCTGGGACAGCAGATACGCAGTATTTT. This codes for CATSRAGTADTQYF. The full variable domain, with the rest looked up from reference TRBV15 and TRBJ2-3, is DAMVIQNPRYQVTQFGKPVTLSCSQTLNHNVMYWYQQKSSQAPKLLFHYYDKDFNNEADTPDNFQSRRPNTSFCFLDIRSPGLGDTAMYLCATSRAGTADTQYFGPGTRLTVL.

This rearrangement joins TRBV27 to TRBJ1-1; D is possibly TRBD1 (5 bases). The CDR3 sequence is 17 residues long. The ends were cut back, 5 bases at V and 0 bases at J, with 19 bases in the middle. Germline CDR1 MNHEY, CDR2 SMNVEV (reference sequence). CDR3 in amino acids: CASSDRDGGAMNTEAFF. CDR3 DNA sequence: TGTGCCAGCAGTGACCGGGACGGTGGAGCCATGAACACTGAAGCTTTCTTT.

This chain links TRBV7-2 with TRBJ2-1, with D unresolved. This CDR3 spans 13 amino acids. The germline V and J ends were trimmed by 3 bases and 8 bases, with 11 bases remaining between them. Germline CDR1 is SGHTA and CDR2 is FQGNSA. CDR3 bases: TGTGCCAGCAGCTTGCCCCCCTGGGATGAGCAGTTCTTC. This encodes CASSLPPWDEQFF.

The CDR3 reads CASSLARTGGRKLFYQPQHF. The CDR3 DNA reads as TGTGCCAGCAGCTTAGCGCGGACAGGGGGCCGTAAGTTGTTTTATCAGCCCCAGCATTTT. The rearrangement links TRBV7-8 to TRBJ1-5; 11 bases map to TRBD1. Germline values: CDR1 SGHVS, CDR2 FQNEAQ. J lost 5 bases, V lost 0 bases, and 15 bases had no gene match. The CDR3 length is 20 residues.

The CDR3: CASSSSLSMNTEAFF. CDR3 nucleotides: TGTGCCAGCAGCTCCTCCCTTTCGATGAACACTGAAGCTTTCTTT. V gene TRBV11-2 combines with J gene TRBJ1-1; D uncertain. The V gene's germline CDR1 is SGHAT and CDR2 FQNNGV. V was pared by 4 bases and J by 0 bases, with 12 bases between. This CDR3 region has 15 residues. Looking up the rest from reference TRBV11-2 and TRBJ1-1 gives the full variable domain: EAGVAQSPRYKIIEKRQSVAFWCNPISGHATLYWYQQILGQGPKLLIQFQNNGVVDDSQLPKDRFSAERLKGVDSTLKIQPAKLEDSAVYLCASSSSLSMNTEAFFGQGTRLTVV.

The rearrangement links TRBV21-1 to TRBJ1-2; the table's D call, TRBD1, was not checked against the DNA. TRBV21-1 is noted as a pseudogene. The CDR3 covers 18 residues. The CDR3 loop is CASSTERTGQGTNYGYTF. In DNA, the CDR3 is TGTGCCAGCAGCACAGAAAGAACGGGACAGGGAACTAACTATGGCTACACCTTC.

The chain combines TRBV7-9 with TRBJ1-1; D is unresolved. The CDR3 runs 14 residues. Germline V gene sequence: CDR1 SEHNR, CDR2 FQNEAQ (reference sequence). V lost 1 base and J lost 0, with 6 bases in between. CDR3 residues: CASSLVEVNTEAFF. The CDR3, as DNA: TGTGCCAGCAGCTTAGTCGAAGTGAACACTGAAGCTTTCTTT. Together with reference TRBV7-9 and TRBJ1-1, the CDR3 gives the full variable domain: DTGVSQNPRHKITKRGQNVTFRCDPISEHNRLYWYRQTLGQGPEFLTYFQNEAQLEKSRLLSDRFSAERPKGSFSTLEIQRTEQGDSAMYLCASSLVEVNTEAFFGQGTRLTVV.

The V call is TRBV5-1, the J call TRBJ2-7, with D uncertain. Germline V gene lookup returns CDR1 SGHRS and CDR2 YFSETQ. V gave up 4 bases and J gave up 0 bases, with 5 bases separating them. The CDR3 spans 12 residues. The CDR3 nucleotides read TGCGCCAGCAGCGCGAGCTCCTACGAGCAGTACTTC. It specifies CASSASSYEQYF.

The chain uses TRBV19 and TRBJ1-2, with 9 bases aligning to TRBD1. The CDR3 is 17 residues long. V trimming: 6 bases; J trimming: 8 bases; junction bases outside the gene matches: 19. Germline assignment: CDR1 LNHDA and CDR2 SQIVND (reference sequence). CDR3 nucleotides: TGTGCCAGTAGCTATCCCCCGGGGTTACAGGGGGCGCCGGGCTACACCTTC. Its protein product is CASSYPPGLQGAPGYTF.

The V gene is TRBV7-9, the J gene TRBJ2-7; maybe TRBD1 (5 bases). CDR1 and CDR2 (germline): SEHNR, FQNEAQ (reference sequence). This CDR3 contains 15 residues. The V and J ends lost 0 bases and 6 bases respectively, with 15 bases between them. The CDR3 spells CASSLASGRESEQYF. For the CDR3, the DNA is TGTGCCAGCAGCTTAGCCAGTGGCAGGGAATCCGAGCAGTACTTC.

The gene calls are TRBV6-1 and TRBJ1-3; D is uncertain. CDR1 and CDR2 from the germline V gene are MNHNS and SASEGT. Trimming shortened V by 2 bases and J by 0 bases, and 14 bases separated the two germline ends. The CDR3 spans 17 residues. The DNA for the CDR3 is TGTGCCAGCAGTGAAAAGGCAGAGCTCTACTCTGGAAACACCATATATTTT. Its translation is CASSEKAELYSGNTIYF.

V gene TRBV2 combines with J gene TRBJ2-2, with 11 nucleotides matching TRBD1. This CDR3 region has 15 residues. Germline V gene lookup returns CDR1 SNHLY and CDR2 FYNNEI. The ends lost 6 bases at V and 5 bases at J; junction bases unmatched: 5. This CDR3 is CASRDRGRGTGELFF. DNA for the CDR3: TGTGCCAGCAGGGACAGGGGGCGCGGAACCGGGGAGCTGTTTTTT.

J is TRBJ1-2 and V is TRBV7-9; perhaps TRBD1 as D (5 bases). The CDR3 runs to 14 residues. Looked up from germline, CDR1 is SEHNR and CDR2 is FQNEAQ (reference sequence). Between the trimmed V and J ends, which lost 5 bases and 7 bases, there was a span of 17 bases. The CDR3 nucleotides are TGTGCCAGCAGCCCCGGTCAGGGCCCGGGTGGCTACACCTTC. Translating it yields CASSPGQGPGGYTF.

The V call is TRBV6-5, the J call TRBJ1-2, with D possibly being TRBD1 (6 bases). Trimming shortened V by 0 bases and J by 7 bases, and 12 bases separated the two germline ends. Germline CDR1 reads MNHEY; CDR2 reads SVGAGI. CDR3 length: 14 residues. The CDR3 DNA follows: TGTGCCAGCAGTTACTCGCTCGGGGGCAGTGGCTACACCTTC. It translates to CASSYSLGGSGYTF.

CDR3 sequence: CASSLALEQYF. CDR3 DNA sequence: TGTGCCAGCAGTTTAGCGTTAGAGCAGTACTTC. The V and J genes are TRBV28 and TRBJ2-7; the D is unclear. Germline V CDR1 and CDR2: MDHEN, SYDVKM. Trimming shortened V by 2 bases and J by 7 bases, and 6 bases separated the two germline ends. The CDR3 is made up of 11 amino acids.

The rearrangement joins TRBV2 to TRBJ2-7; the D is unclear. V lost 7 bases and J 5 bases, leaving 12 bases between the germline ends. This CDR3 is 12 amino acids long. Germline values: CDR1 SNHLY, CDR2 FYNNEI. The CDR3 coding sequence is TGTGCCAGCACCCCCGGCGTAGACGAGCAGTACTTC. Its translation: CASTPGVDEQYF.

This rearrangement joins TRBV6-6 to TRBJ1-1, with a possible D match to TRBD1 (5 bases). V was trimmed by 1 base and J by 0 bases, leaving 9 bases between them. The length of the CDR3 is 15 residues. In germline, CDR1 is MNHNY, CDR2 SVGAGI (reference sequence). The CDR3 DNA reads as TGTGCCAGCAGTTACTATGGGACCATGAACACTGAAGCTTTCTTT. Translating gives CASSYYGTMNTEAFF.